These 7 T cell receptor beta chains were all obtained from the same sample, sequenced in a study of shared clonotypes between healthy human individuals. The protocol was immunoSEQ multiplex PCR, while the TCRdb copy is restricted to in-frame clones and leaves out a portion. The sample lists more than 850,000 clones, approximately 78% seen once, with roughly 0.56% in the top ten. The sequencing input was memory CD4+ T cells from PBMCs. Noted subset: CD45RA-negative fraction. Receptors were obtained from a man in his late teens or twenties in good health. Some clones in this sample may be carry-over from other donors' samples.

This sequence joins TRBV7-2 and TRBJ1-1; D not resolved. Trimming pared 1 base from V and 7 bases from J, leaving 13 bases between. Germline CDR1 SGHTA, CDR2 FQGNSA. CDR3 length equals 14 residues. CDR3 DNA sequence: TGTGCCAGCAGCTTAGTGGGCGGAGGTGGTGAAGCTTTCTTT. Its translation: CASSLVGGGGEAFF.

The chain uses TRBV19 and TRBJ2-1; the D call may be TRBD1 or TRBD2 (5 bases each). Germline V gives CDR1 LNHDA, CDR2 SQIVND (reference sequence). The CDR3 runs to 14 residues. V was clipped by 5 bases and J by 4 bases, with 12 bases between them. The chain's CDR3 is CASSPGRAYNEQFF. CDR3 nucleotides: TGTGCCAGTAGTCCGGGGCGGGCGTACAATGAGCAGTTCTTC.

This sequence joins TRBV29-1 and TRBJ1-1, with a possible D match to TRBD1 (6 bases). Germline V gives CDR1 SQVTM, CDR2 ANQGSEA. The V end was cut by 4 bases, the J end by 4 bases, with 13 bases between. The CDR3 length is 13 residues. CDR3 loop: CSVGGRGGTEAFF. As DNA, the CDR3 is TGCAGCGTTGGGGGCAGGGGAGGCACTGAAGCTTTCTTT.

This sequence joins TRBV19 and TRBJ2-5; the D call may be TRBD1 or TRBD2 (5 bases each). Germline-derived CDR1 and CDR2 are LNHDA and SQIVND (reference sequence). The CDR3 extends over 16 amino acids. V lost 7 bases and J 9 bases, leaving 27 bases between the germline ends. As DNA, the CDR3 is TGTGCCAGTAAACCGGGGACCCCATCATCAAGAGATGCCCAGTACTTC. Its protein is CASKPGTPSSRDAQYF.

For this clone: One junction end does not reproduce the germline sequence, and a read error may be involved. This chain links TRBV5-1 with TRBJ2-1; D unclear. This CDR3 has 11 residues. CDR1 is SGHRS, CDR2 YFSETQ, per germline. The CDR3 DNA sequence: TGCGCCAGCAGCTTGGAAGCTGAGCGGTTCTTC. Protein sequence: CASSLEAERFF.

The chain links TRBV9 to TRBJ1-3; 7 bases agree with TRBD1. The CDR3 covers 14 residues. CDR1 is SGDLS and CDR2 is YYNGEE in the germline V gene. The V segment lost 4 bases and the J segment 9 bases; nucleotides outside the gene matches: 10. CDR3 sequence (DNA): TGTGCCAGCAGCTCCCGGGACAGCGATGGCACCATATATTTT. Amino acids: CASSSRDSDGTIYF. Looking up the rest from reference TRBV9 and TRBJ1-3 gives the full variable domain: DSGVTQTPKHLITATGQRVTLRCSPRSGDLSVYWYQQSLDQGLQFLIQYYNGEERAKGNILERFSAQQFPDLHSELNLSSLELGDSALYFCASSSRDSDGTIYFGEGSWLTVV.

The genes are TRBV27 and TRBJ2-6; D call uncertain. V was pared by 8 bases and J by 0 bases, with 5 bases between. CDR3 length: 13 amino acids. Germline V gene lookup returns CDR1 MNHEY and CDR2 SMNVEV (reference sequence). CDR3 region: CASFLSGANVLTF. CDR3 sequence (DNA): TGTGCCAGCTTTCTCTCTGGGGCCAACGTCCTGACTTTC.